This T cell receptor beta chain was captured by sequencing in a study of cytomegalovirus exposure and HLA in healthy donors. Regarding the study as a whole: According to reports, the classifier identified cytomegalovirus status with high specificity and sensitivity.

A word on this clone: Its antigen is not known.

The CDR3 is made up of 17 amino acids. The V end was cut by 4 bases, the J end by 3 bases, with 22 bases between. CDR1 is MDHEN, CDR2 SYDVKM, per germline. PCR employed 60 Vbeta and 13 Jbeta primers. Original methodology: Tens of millions of unique TCR beta chains, about 10 million of them shared, were counted by a later analysis. Clones were read by immunoSEQ multiplex PCR, and TCRdb kept only the in-frame ones, dropping some. V, J and clone size derive from that table, while D and trimming were established from the DNA sequence. The sample yields 200,000 or so clones, more than 70% seen once. The chain joins TRBV28 to TRBJ2-7; TRBD1 might be the D (6 bases). The source is a human donor in good health. Sequenced input: PBMCs. In DNA, the CDR3 is TGTGCCAGCAGTTCAACCAGGGGTCCCCAAACAAACTACGAGCAGTACTTC. Protein: CASSSTRGPQTNYEQYF.